A selection of T cell receptor beta chains follows, all from one sample in a study of shared clonotypes between healthy human individuals. Measured with immunoSEQ multiplex PCR; TCRdb has only the in-frame clones, and not every one. Here the sample spans some 660,000 clones, around three quarters being singletons. What was sequenced was memory CD4+ T cells sorted from blood. The origin of the receptors is a woman aged 30 to 39 in good health. Both conserved end residues are part of each CDR3. D genes are given only for firm matches. The size field is filled for only some rows; it gives once, few, many or a size class.

CDR3	DNA	D	size	V	J
CASSIQGASNEKLFF	TGTGCCAGCAGCATACAGGGGGCGTCTAATGAAAAACTGTTTTTT	TRBD1	few	TRBV5-4	TRBJ1-4
CASKVTSGGGEDTQYF	TGTGCCAGCAAAGTGACTAGCGGGGGAGGTGAGGATACGCAGTATTTT	TRBD2	-	TRBV11-2	TRBJ2-3
CSVAAGSYEQYF	TGCAGCGTTGCGGCCGGATCCTACGAGCAGTACTTC	-	-	TRBV29-1	TRBJ2-7
CAWRGYRGARMSPLHF	TGTGCCTGGAGGGGGTACCGAGGGGCCCGAATGTCACCCCTCCACTTT	-	-	TRBV30	TRBJ1-6
CASSQPSRGVSEAFF	TGCGCCAGCAGCCAACCCAGCAGGGGAGTTTCTGAAGCTTTCTTT	-	-	TRBV4-1	TRBJ1-1
CASSLVALDLGRGETQYF	TGTGCCAGCAGCTTAGTTGCCCTCGATTTAGGGCGTGGAGAGACCCAGTACTTC	-	-	TRBV7-2	TRBJ2-5
CASSSLRTGYATNEKLFF	TGTGCCAGCAGTTCCTTGAGGACAGGGTATGCAACTAATGAAAAACTGTTTTTT	TRBD1	few	TRBV28	TRBJ1-4
CASSKSGQGASYEQYF	TGTGCCAGTAGCAAATCGGGACAGGGGGCCTCGTACGAGCAGTACTTC	TRBD1	-	TRBV19	TRBJ2-7
CSAGDQDTQYF	TGCAGTGCTGGCGATCAAGACACGCAGTATTTT	-	few	TRBV20-1	TRBJ2-3
CASSEGGGTGELFF	TGCGCCAGCAGTGAGGGTGGGGGCACCGGGGAGCTGTTTTTT	-	few	TRBV10-1	TRBJ2-2
CASRGLAVPYEQYF	TGTGCCAGCAGAGGACTAGCGGTACCCTACGAGCAGTACTTC	TRBD2	-	TRBV2	TRBJ2-7
CASSLPPNTGELFF	TGTGCCAGCAGCTTACCGCCGAACACCGGGGAGCTGTTTTTT	-	few	TRBV11-2	TRBJ2-2
CASSTTSGAYNEQFF	TGCGCCAGCAGCACCACTAGCGGAGCCTACAATGAGCAGTTCTTC	TRBD2	-	TRBV5-1	TRBJ2-1
CAISEGTSYEQYF	TGTGCCATCAGTGAGGGGACCTCCTACGAGCAGTACTTC	-	-	TRBV10-3	TRBJ2-7
CASSESTGGNQPQHF	TGTGCCAGCAGTGAGTCTACAGGGGGCAATCAGCCCCAGCATTTT	TRBD1	-	TRBV6-1	TRBJ1-5
CASSSGVNTQYF	TGTGCCAGCAGTTCAGGGGTCAATACGCAGTATTTT	-	few	TRBV28	TRBJ2-3
CASSVTTGTVQPRSGELFF	TGTGCCAGCAGCGTAACTACCGGGACAGTTCAACCAAGGAGCGGGGAGCTGTTTTTT	TRBD1	many	TRBV9	TRBJ2-2
CASSSPKRQPQHF	TGTGCCAGCAGTTCTCCCAAGAGACAGCCCCAGCATTTT	-	-	TRBV27	TRBJ1-5
CSALVRGSDTEAFF	TGCAGCGCCCTGGTAAGGGGCTCGGACACTGAAGCTTTCTTT	-	few	TRBV29-1	TRBJ1-1
CASSKDRDSNQPQHF	TGTGCCAGCAGTAAGGACAGAGATAGCAATCAGCCCCAGCATTTT	-	many	TRBV2	TRBJ1-5
CASSPLRDREKYSNQPQHF	TGTGCCAGCAGCCCCTTGCGGGACAGGGAGAAATATAGCAATCAGCCCCAGCATTTT	TRBD1	many	TRBV7-3	TRBJ1-5
CASSTTVQETQYF	TGTGCCAGTAGTACGACGGTACAAGAGACCCAGTACTTC	-	many	TRBV19	TRBJ2-5
CASSGQGAYYGYTF	TGTGCCAGCAGTGGACAGGGGGCCTACTATGGCTACACCTTC	TRBD1	-	TRBV6-5	TRBJ1-2
CASSSSSGGGETQYF	TGCGCCAGCAGCTCGTCTAGCGGAGGGGGGGAGACCCAGTACTTC	-	-	TRBV5-1	TRBJ2-5
CASSRLAGDGTGELFF	TGCGCCAGCAGCCGACTAGCGGGAGACGGCACCGGGGAGCTGTTTTTT	TRBD2	few	TRBV5-1	TRBJ2-2
CASSKTGGFGNTIYF	TGTGCCAGCAGTAAGACAGGGGGTTTTGGAAACACCATATATTTT	TRBD1	-	TRBV25-1	TRBJ1-3
CASSPDRGRQPQHF	TGTGCCAGCTCTCCAGACAGGGGAAGGCAGCCCCAGCATTTT	TRBD1	once	TRBV18	TRBJ1-5
CATQQGGYRYGYTF	TGTGCCACCCAACAGGGAGGATACCGCTATGGCTACACCTTC	-	-	TRBV28	TRBJ1-2
CASSLFGYGKLFF	TGTGCCAGCAGCCTCTTCGGGTACGGAAAACTGTTTTTT	-	-	TRBV5-6	TRBJ1-4
CASSQTTPANWGNIQYF	TGTGCCAGCAGCCAGACCACCCCGGCCAATTGGGGAAACATTCAGTACTTC	-	once	TRBV5-8	TRBJ2-4
CASSLPGGEQYF	TGCGCCAGCAGCTTACCAGGGGGTGAGCAGTACTTC	TRBD1	-	TRBV5-1	TRBJ2-7
CASSERREAFF	TGTGCCAGCAGTGAGCGCAGGGAGGCTTTCTTT	-	-	TRBV2	TRBJ1-1
CASSLGGQINEQFF	TGTGCCAGCAGCTTAGGTGGGCAGATAAATGAGCAGTTCTTC	-	-	TRBV13	TRBJ2-1
CASSPLQGQGGTEAFF	TGTGCCAGCTCACCACTACAGGGACAGGGAGGGACTGAAGCTTTCTTT	TRBD1	-	TRBV18	TRBJ1-1
CASTQGGLAGAGELFF	TGTGCCAGCACCCAGGGAGGGCTAGCGGGAGCCGGGGAGCTGTTTTTT	TRBD2	once	TRBV28	TRBJ2-2
CASRSTGAYGYTF	TGCGCCAGCAGGTCGACAGGAGCCTATGGCTACACCTTC	-	few	TRBV4-1	TRBJ1-2
CASSYLGGRRYNTEAFF	TGTGCCAGCAGCTACTTGGGGGGGCGAAGGTATAACACTGAAGCTTTCTTT	-	-	TRBV5-4	TRBJ1-1
CASSEVQGNIQYF	TGTGCCAGCAGTGAAGTGCAAGGAAACATTCAGTACTTC	-	few	TRBV6-1	TRBJ2-4
CASTKGGVGTEAFF	TGTGCCAGCACCAAGGGTGGGGTGGGCACTGAAGCTTTCTTT	-	-	TRBV28	TRBJ1-1
CASSYQGRGDYEQYF	TGTGCCAGCAGTTACCAGGGGCGTGGGGACTACGAGCAGTACTTC	-	-	TRBV6-6	TRBJ2-7
CASSSSNYGYTF	TGTGCCAGCAGTTCGTCTAACTATGGCTACACCTTC	-	-	TRBV28	TRBJ1-2
CASIPTTQPVNEQFF	TGTGCCAGCATCCCAACGACCCAACCGGTCAATGAGCAGTTCTTC	-	-	TRBV28	TRBJ2-1